Listed below are T cell receptor beta chains from one sample, sequenced in a study of a mutant IDH1 vaccine in newly diagnosed glioma. No antigen is known for these receptors. The repertoire was sequenced with immunoSEQ multiplex PCR; TCRdb's copy has only in-frame clones and lacks some. The data hold more than 50,000 clones, with 89% observed a single time. Here the sequenced sample was PBMCs, taken from a glioma patient whose treatment included an IDH1 peptide vaccine. The source of these receptors is a man aged 35-49 years with glioma. CDR3s include the opening cysteine and the closing phenylalanine or tryptophan. The order of the fields is V gene, D gene, J gene, CDR3 protein. D genes are given only for firm matches.

V gene: TRBV18; D gene: .; J gene: TRBJ2-5; CDR3 protein: CASSPDLIQGQETQYF
V gene: TRBV5-5; D gene: .; J gene: TRBJ2-5; CDR3 protein: CASSRTVQETQYF
V gene: TRBV11-3; D gene: .; J gene: TRBJ2-3; CDR3 protein: CASSRGASTDTQYF
V gene: TRBV18; D gene: .; J gene: TRBJ1-1; CDR3 protein: CASSPSGTSGTEAFF
V gene: TRBV7-9; D gene: .; J gene: TRBJ1-2; CDR3 protein: CASSPDFYGYTF
V gene: TRBV5-6; D gene: .; J gene: TRBJ2-1; CDR3 protein: CASSLSYEQFF
V gene: TRBV28; D gene: TRBD1; J gene: TRBJ1-2; CDR3 protein: CASSPTRQGASYTF
V gene: TRBV19; D gene: TRBD2; J gene: TRBJ2-7; CDR3 protein: CASSATSGISYEQYF
V gene: TRBV10-2; D gene: TRBD1; J gene: TRBJ1-1; CDR3 protein: CASSVTGATEAFF
V gene: TRBV7-7; D gene: .; J gene: TRBJ2-6; CDR3 protein: CASSLAKAAGANVLTF
V gene: TRBV29-1; D gene: TRBD1; J gene: TRBJ1-1; CDR3 protein: CSALRDRGPLNTEAFF
V gene: TRBV7-9; D gene: .; J gene: TRBJ2-1; CDR3 protein: CASSPGFSDEQFF
V gene: TRBV2; D gene: .; J gene: TRBJ2-2; CDR3 protein: CASSKGKLGNTGELFF
V gene: TRBV4-2; D gene: .; J gene: TRBJ2-1; CDR3 protein: CASSQSLLGLQFF
V gene: TRBV2; D gene: TRBD1; J gene: TRBJ1-2; CDR3 protein: CASSEATGNYGYTF
V gene: TRBV6-5; D gene: .; J gene: TRBJ1-3; CDR3 protein: CASSSTSISGNTIYF
V gene: TRBV19; D gene: TRBD2; J gene: TRBJ2-2; CDR3 protein: CASSMTGLAAPGELFF
V gene: TRBV5-1; D gene: TRBD1; J gene: TRBJ1-2; CDR3 protein: CASTGQGAEGYTF
V gene: TRBV11-2; D gene: .; J gene: TRBJ1-4; CDR3 protein: CASSPNVGGGNEKLFF
V gene: TRBV14; D gene: .; J gene: TRBJ2-1; CDR3 protein: CASSQELGWGNEQFF
V gene: TRBV7-2; D gene: TRBD1; J gene: TRBJ1-1; CDR3 protein: CASTVDRGKNTEAFF
V gene: TRBV29-1; D gene: .; J gene: TRBJ2-4; CDR3 protein: CSGRTGGYAKNIQYF
V gene: TRBV19; D gene: TRBD1; J gene: TRBJ1-1; CDR3 protein: CASSTGQELEAFF
V gene: TRBV15; D gene: .; J gene: TRBJ2-1; CDR3 protein: CATSRGDGYNEQFF
V gene: TRBV11-3; D gene: .; J gene: TRBJ2-1; CDR3 protein: CASSLDRGSYNEQFF
V gene: TRBV15; D gene: .; J gene: TRBJ2-1; CDR3 protein: CATSRDYGSYNEQFF
V gene: TRBV21-1; D gene: .; J gene: TRBJ2-1; CDR3 protein: CASSKAQRGVYNEQFF
V gene: TRBV19; D gene: .; J gene: TRBJ2-5; CDR3 protein: CASSMSGAPVLLQETQYF